A single sample is the source of the 21 T cell receptor beta chains below, sequenced in a study of beta chain features in type 1 diabetes. Investigators reverse transcribed all isolated RNA, so they sequenced expressed TCRB transcripts. The assay was immunoSEQ multiplex PCR, and TCRdb's table has in-frame clones only and misses some. The sample holds roughly 330,000 clones, approximately 13% seen once. No antigens are known for them. Regarding the study as a whole: People with Type 1 diabetes carried modestly yet significantly shorter TCRB CDR3s in all four CD4+ subsets.

The specimen sequenced was naive CD4+ T cells from blood. The receptors here all came from a young woman with type 1 diabetes.

This clone was seen more than once but under ten times. The chain links TRBV7-2 to TRBJ2-1; D is uncertain. The V gene lost 4 bases and the J gene lost 8 bases, with 9 bases spanning the gap. The germline V gene has CDR1 SGHTA and CDR2 FQGNSA. This CDR3 has 12 amino acids. CDR3: CASSSLFHEQFF. The CDR3 region has the DNA TGTGCCAGCAGCTCACTCTTCCATGAGCAGTTCTTC.

This sequence joins TRBV9 and TRBJ2-2, with 7 bases matching TRBD2. Germline CDR1 and CDR2: SGDLS and YYNGEE. This CDR3 spans 16 amino acids. The V and J ends lost 4 bases and 2 bases, in that order; junction bases with no gene match: 8. CDR3: CASSPLTSANTGELFF. CDR3 bases: TGTGCCAGCAGCCCGCTAACTAGCGCCAACACCGGGGAGCTGTTTTTT.

This clone was detected only once. V is TRBV12-5 and J is TRBJ2-4, with 7 bases aligning to TRBD1. Losses at the gene ends were 0 bases for V and 1 base for J; bases not matched to a gene: 9. CDR1 and CDR2 (germline): LGHNT, FRNRAP. This CDR3 contains 18 residues. CDR3 amino acids: CASGLVLDRTGAKNIQYF. In nucleotides, the CDR3 is TGTGCTAGTGGTTTGGTACTAGATCGGACAGGCGCCAAAAACATTCAGTACTTC.

The V gene is TRBV6-1, the J gene TRBJ2-7; TRBD2 matches at 13 bases. The V and J ends lost 3 bases and 1 base, in that order; junction bases with no gene match: 12. Germline CDR1 and CDR2: MNHNS and SASEGT. This CDR3 spans 19 amino acids. This chain's CDR3 is CASSDNGTSGTLISYEQYV. CDR3 bases: TGTGCCAGCAGTGATAACGGGACTAGCGGGACCCTTATTTCCTACGAGCAGTACGTC.

V usage is TRBV20-1 and J usage is TRBJ2-7, with a weak D call TRBD1 (5 bases). The germline V and J ends were trimmed by 4 bases and 7 bases, with 11 bases remaining between them. There are 11 residues in the CDR3. Germline CDR1 DFQATT, CDR2 SNEGSKA (reference sequence). CDR3 in DNA: TGCAGTGCTAATATAGGACAAGAGCAGTACTTC. Translated, it gives CSANIGQEQYF.

The chain employs TRBV2 and TRBJ2-5, with 8 positions matching TRBD1. Germline V CDR1 and CDR2: SNHLY, FYNNEI. With 5 bases clipped from V and 7 bases from J, the junction kept 6 bases outside the gene matches. The CDR3 extends over 13 amino acids. The CDR3 spells CASSLQTGGTQYF. The CDR3 nucleotides read TGTGCCAGCAGTTTACAAACAGGGGGGACCCAGTACTTC.

The V gene is TRBV5-4, the J gene TRBJ2-3, with D unclear. In germline, CDR1 is SGHNT, CDR2 YYREEE (reference sequence). CDR3 length equals 12 residues. V gave up 4 bases and J gave up 0 bases, with 3 bases separating them. DNA of the CDR3: TGTGCCAGCAGCCTTAGCACAGATACGCAGTATTTT. This gives the protein CASSLSTDTQYF. Based on the CDR3 plus reference TRBV5-4 and TRBJ2-3, the full variable domain is ETGVTQSPTHLIKTRGQQVTLRCSSQSGHNTVSWYQQALGQGPQFIFQYYREEENGRGNFPPRFSGLQFPNYSSELNVNALELDDSALYLCASSLSTDTQYFGPGTRLTVL.

This clone was detected only a few times. The CDR3 here is CASSFQGRETQYF. CDR3 nucleotides: TGTGCCAGCAGCTTCCAGGGTCGGGAGACCCAGTACTTC. The rearrangement uses TRBV7-9 and TRBJ2-5, with a tentative D call TRBD1 (5 bases). The CDR3 spans 13 residues. Deletions cut 3 bases from V and 5 bases from J, with 10 bases between. From germline, CDR1 is SEHNR and CDR2 FQNEAQ (reference sequence).

This clone was recorded at least ten times. The chain employs TRBV29-1 and TRBJ2-4; 13 positions match TRBD2. CDR3 length: 14 amino acids. The germline gives CDR1 SQVTM, CDR2 ANQGSEA. V was pared by 6 bases and J by 6 bases, with 5 bases of the junction left unmatched. The DNA for the CDR3 is TGCAGCGTAGGGACTAGCGGGACGGGAAACATTCAGTACTTC. Amino acid sequence: CSVGTSGTGNIQYF.

Only a few counts were recorded for this clone. V usage is TRBV6-5 and J usage is TRBJ2-1; 11 bases map to TRBD2. From germline, CDR1 is MNHEY and CDR2 SVGAGI. V gave up 6 bases and J gave up 9 bases; unmatched junction bases: 4. The CDR3 spans 13 residues. The DNA of the CDR3 is TGTGCCAGCAGACAAGGACTAGCGGGTGAGCAGTTCTTC. Translating it yields CASRQGLAGEQFF.

This clone was observed a few times. The V gene is TRBV18, the J gene TRBJ1-2; no definite D call. This CDR3 contains 14 residues. Germline CDR1 is KGHSH and CDR2 is LQKENI. V was shortened by 0 bases and J by 0 bases, with 5 bases between the two germline ends. CDR3 nucleotide sequence: TGTGCCAGCTCACCACCGGCGGCTAACTATGGCTACACCTTC. This gives the protein CASSPPAANYGYTF. Variable domain in full (rest from reference TRBV18 and TRBJ1-2): NAGVMQNPRHLVRRRGQEARLRCSPMKGHSHVYWYRQLPEEGLKFMVYLQKENIIDESGMPKERFSAEFPKEGPSILRIQQVVRGDSAAYFCASSPPAANYGYTFGSGTRLTVV.

The table lists this clone with a few counts. This chain connects TRBV7-9 to TRBJ2-2; tentatively, D is TRBD1 (6 bases). The germline CDR1 and CDR2 sequences are SEHNR and FQNEAQ (reference sequence). The CDR3 length is 14 residues. V lost 5 bases, J lost 6 bases, and 13 bases lay in between. The DNA of the CDR3 is TGTGCCAGCAGCCCTCAGGGGATACCCGGGGAGCTGTTTTTT. It is translated as CASSPQGIPGELFF.

There are a few counts of this clone. The genes are TRBV29-1 and TRBJ1-2; 8 bases are shared with TRBD1. Germline V gives CDR1 SQVTM, CDR2 ANQGSEA. The CDR3 covers 13 residues. V shed 4 bases and J 4 bases; nucleotides not matched to a gene: 5. CDR3 DNA: TGCAGCGTTGCCCAGGGGGCCAGCTATGGCTACACCTTC. This codes for CSVAQGASYGYTF.

The V gene is TRBV5-1, the J gene TRBJ2-1; TRBD1 agrees at 9 bases. Germline V lookup: CDR1 SGHRS, CDR2 YFSETQ. The CDR3 consists of 16 residues. Trimming took 3 bases from V and 7 from J; bases not matched to a gene: 11. In DNA, the CDR3 is TGCGCCAGCAGCTCAATTCCCCGGACAGGGGCAAATGAGCAGTTCTTC. It encodes CASSSIPRTGANEQFF.

The chain joins TRBV28 to TRBJ1-2, with a possible D match to TRBD1 (6 bases). Trimming shortened V by 7 bases and J by 5 bases, and 14 bases separated the two germline ends. Looked up from germline, CDR1 is MDHEN and CDR2 is SYDVKM. The length of the CDR3 is 13 residues. CDR3 protein: CASIRDIGYGYTF. The CDR3 nucleotides read TGTGCCAGCATAAGGGACATTGGGTATGGCTACACCTTC.

This clone has only a few counts. The V gene is TRBV29-1, the J gene TRBJ1-2, with 7 bases fitting TRBD1. Looked up from germline, CDR1 is SQVTM and CDR2 is ANQGSEA. Losses at the gene ends were 6 bases for V and 0 bases for J; bases not matched to a gene: 4. This CDR3 is built from 13 residues. The CDR3 protein is CSVHRGANYGYTF. CDR3 in DNA: TGCAGCGTCCACAGGGGAGCTAACTATGGCTACACCTTC.

The chain is built from TRBV19 and TRBJ2-1; 11 nucleotides align to TRBD2. J was trimmed by 4 bases and V by 3 bases; bases with no gene match: 5. CDR3 length: 16 residues. Germline V gene sequence: CDR1 LNHDA, CDR2 SQIVND (reference sequence). For the CDR3, the DNA is TGTGCCAGTAGTATCCTCCTAGCGGGAGGTTACAATGAGCAGTTCTTC. It codes for CASSILLAGGYNEQFF.

The J gene is TRBJ1-5, the V gene TRBV28; D perhaps matches TRBD1 (5 bases). The germline V gene encodes CDR1 MDHEN and CDR2 SYDVKM. The CDR3 contains 14 residues. V lost 6 bases and J lost 5, with 14 bases in between. The CDR3 reads CASSSGITDQPQHF. CDR3 bases: TGTGCCAGCAGCTCAGGGATTACTGATCAGCCCCAGCATTTT.

The chain joins TRBV9 to TRBJ1-5; D is uncertain. Per the germline V gene, CDR1 is SGDLS and CDR2 is YYNGEE. V lost 0 bases and J 6 bases, leaving 13 bases between the germline ends. CDR3 length equals 15 residues. CDR3 bases: TGTGCCAGCAGCGTAGGACCCGCAGGCCTTCAGCCCCAGCATTTT. Residues: CASSVGPAGLQPQHF.

This clone was counted between two and nine times. V usage is TRBV7-3 and J usage is TRBJ2-6, with D maybe TRBD2 (7 bases). Trimming pared 5 bases from V and 0 bases from J, leaving 8 bases between. The CDR3 has 15 amino acids. CDR1 and CDR2 from the germline V gene are SGHTA and FQGTGA. Written as DNA, the CDR3 is TGTGCCAGCAGCGCGGGGGCCTCTGGGGCCAACGTCCTGACTTTC. This sequence encodes CASSAGASGANVLTF.

This clone was observed a handful of times. V and J are TRBV7-9 and TRBJ2-5; 7 positions agree with TRBD1. Unmatched junction bases numbered 5, after V lost 5 bases and J lost 5 bases. The CDR3 sequence is 13 residues long. CDR1 and CDR2 (germline): SEHNR, FQNEAQ (reference sequence). The CDR3 nucleotides are TGTGCCAGCAGCCTACAGGGGCGGGAGACCCAGTACTTC. Protein product: CASSLQGRETQYF.